This TCR beta chain was sequenced for a study of blood T cell repertoires in COVID-19 (dated by TCRdb to 2020 to 2021). For the study in its entirety: The collaborator samples originated in the United States, Italy and Spain and spanned the acute and convalescent phases of COVID-19. The material from the prospective study consisted of cDNA or gDNA derived from T cells, B-cell-depleted T cells, or PBMCs. The dataset comprised deeply sampled blood TCRbeta repertoires from subjects exposed to, actively infected with, or recovered from COVID-19. The repertoires were released in a freely available public database intended as a resource for research on the immune response to SARS-CoV-2. Samples were obtained from the ongoing ImmuneRACE study (first 160 participants) and from roughly 1,300 subjects provided by 6 global collaborators. The sample metadata nearly always contained a de-identified subject ID, COVID-19 status, age in years and sex. Where available, HLA class I and class II types were obtained from metadata supplied by the sample provider rather than from assay-based typing. What the study reported, not specific to this receptor: The quantity of clinical and demographic metadata differed by source and by participant and was supplied without curation.

V is pared back by 0 bases and J by 2 bases, with 11 bases lying between the germline termini. From its cysteine to its phenylalanine, the CDR3 spans 15 amino acids. CDR3 DNA is the only sequence kept; it has 45 bases, read in frame from the first base. Based on the germline V gene (reference sequence), the CDR1 and CDR2 sequences are MNHEY and SMNVEV. TCRbeta CDR3 regions were amplified from genomic DNA by means of the immunoSEQ Assay, a bias-controlled multiplex PCR. In the source study's methods: The number of nucleated cells in each sample was estimated from the amplification of reference gene primers within the assay. To quantify the absolute abundance of each unique TCRbeta CDR3 rearrangement, sequence reads were collapsed and filtered. Productive Simpson clonality was computed per sample as the square root of Simpson's diversity index over productive rearrangements. In its TCRdb copy, this immuneACCESS table keeps in-frame sequences only and misses some clones. Where compared with another copy, unresolved V genes explain less than half of these, and the others have no known cause. The D gene and trimming were derived from the DNA, and the V and J assignments and clone size from that table. The sample table contains 120,000 to 150,000 clones; only one count was recorded for 85% to 90% of them. The ten biggest clones cover 37% of the sample.

This clone occurred once. No cognate antigen has been identified for it. No base qualities exist here, and no much larger clone lies one base off it. A second Seattle source provided samples from volunteer blood donors who had recovered from COVID-19. Collaborating institutions collected whole blood in K2EDTA tubes following their own protocols. Collaborator samples were shipped for TCRbeta analysis as frozen whole blood, isolated PBMCs, or DNA extracted from either sample type. This chain joins TRBV27 to TRBJ2-7, with TRBD2 tentatively as D gene (5 bases match). The specimen was peripheral blood. The source of this sequence is a man aged 50 to 60 who had recovered from COVID-19. The nucleotide sequence is TGTGCCAGCAGTTTATCGGTTAGCGTAACCTACGAGCAGTACTTC. Translated, it reads CASSLSVSVTYEQYF.